This is a list of T cell receptor beta chains from one sample in a study of regulatory T cells in long-lasting Graves disease. One entry per CDR3 protein results from TCRdb running MiXCR on the multiplex PCR reads. The sample yields a few hundred thousand distinct CDR3 sequences, 16% seen once. These sequences were also reported in another study, on T cells in Graves' hyperthyroidism and ophthalmopathy.

Sequenced here: peripheral blood mononuclear cells (PBMCs), sampled at new diagnosis, from a patient treated with antithyroid drugs. The receptors shown here come from a man aged 40-55 years with Graves disease. CDR3s include the opening cysteine and the closing phenylalanine or tryptophan. D genes are given only for firm matches. Expanded clones are given a class, and other clones once, few, many or no size at all.

size	D	J	V	DNA	CDR3
few	NA	TRBJ2-1	TRBV5-5	TGTGCCAGCAGCTTGCTGGTGTCAGGGTACAATGAGCAGTTCTTC	CASSLLVSGYNEQFF
few	NA	TRBJ2-1	TRBV6-4	TGTGCCAGCAGTGACTCGGCAGTGGTAAACAATGAGCAGTTCTTC	CASSDSAVVNNEQFF
NA	NA	TRBJ1-4	TRBV28	TGTGCCAGCAGCCCGGGGAGTGAGGGTGAAAAACTGTTTTTT	CASSPGSEGEKLFF
many	TRBD1	TRBJ2-5	TRBV29-1	TGCAGCGCAGGACAGGGGTGGCGGGAGACCCAGTACTTC	CSAGQGWRETQYF
few	TRBD1	TRBJ1-6	TRBV6-2/TRBV6-3	TGTGCCAGCACCTACAGGGGGAATGGTAATTCACCCCTCCACTTT	CASTYRGNGNSPLHF
few	NA	TRBJ2-7	TRBV11-1	TGTGCCAGCAGCACCCGGGAACAGAGCTCCTACGAGCAGTACTTC	CASSTREQSSYEQYF
NA	TRBD1	TRBJ2-7	TRBV7-3	TGTGCCAGCAGCCCGAGCCCCGGGACAGGGGCGGGCGAGCAGTACTTC	CASSPSPGTGAGEQYF
many	NA	TRBJ1-5	TRBV20-1	TGCAGTGCTAGAGACAGTATTAATCAGCCCCAGCATTTT	CSARDSINQPQHF
NA	TRBD1	TRBJ1-2	TRBV29-1	TGCAGCGTTGCCGGGACAGCGTTTAACTATGGCTACACCTTC	CSVAGTAFNYGYTF
many	NA	TRBJ1-1	TRBV30	TGTGCGGGCATTCGTGCGGGCATGAACACTGAAGCTTTCTTT	CAGIRAGMNTEAFF
many	NA	TRBJ2-3	TRBV5-1	TGCGCCAGCAGCTTGGCCATGGCGAGCACAGATACGCAGTATTTT	CASSLAMASTDTQYF
NA	TRBD2	TRBJ2-2	TRBV5-1	TGCGCCAGCAGCTTGGAAGTGATGGCGGGGGGTGCGAACACCGGGGAGCTGTTTTTT	CASSLEVMAGGANTGELFF
many	NA	TRBJ2-1	TRBV18	TGTGCCAGCTCACCACCGGGACGGGATTACAATGAGCAGTTCTTC	CASSPPGRDYNEQFF
NA	TRBD2	TRBJ2-5	TRBV29-1	TGCAGCGTTGGGGGGGGTTTGGAGACCCAGTACTTC	CSVGGGLETQYF
few	NA	TRBJ1-1	TRBV6-1	TGTGCCAGCAGTACCCCCACCTGGGGGCTAGGAACTGAAGCTTTCTTT	CASSTPTWGLGTEAFF
many	NA	TRBJ2-7	TRBV7-2	TGTGCCAGCAGCGGACAGTTTAGCTCCTACGAGCAGTACTTC	CASSGQFSSYEQYF
NA	NA	TRBJ1-1	TRBV5-1	TGTGCCAGCGCTCGAGTCACTGAAGCTTTCTTT	CASARVTEAFF
few	NA	TRBJ2-2	TRBV4-1	TGCGCCAGCAGCCGGATGGTCGCAGCCGACACCGGGGAGCTGTTTTTT	CASSRMVAADTGELFF
many	NA	TRBJ1-6	TRBV18	TGTGCCAGCTCACCGGTCAGCTCCTATAATTCACCCCTCCACTTT	CASSPVSSYNSPLHF
many	TRBD1	TRBJ2-7	TRBV9	TGTGCCAGCAGCCCATGGGACAGAGACTACGAGCAGTACTTC	CASSPWDRDYEQYF
many	NA	TRBJ2-3	TRBV6-1	TGTGCCAGCAGTGAGAGATTCCGGCCGGTAGCAGATACGCAGTATTTT	CASSERFRPVADTQYF
many	NA	TRBJ2-3	TRBV6-5	TGTGCCAGCAGTTACTCGATGGGCAGAGAGAGCACAGATACGCAGTATTTT	CASSYSMGRESTDTQYF
NA	TRBD1	TRBJ1-6	TRBV5-1	TGCGCCAGCAGCCTGCGACAGGGGAAAGATTCACCCCTCCACTTT	CASSLRQGKDSPLHF
many	TRBD1	TRBJ1-1	TRBV6-5	TGTGCCAGCAGTTACTCTCTGGGACAGGGGGCCCGCGGGGCTGAAGCTTTCTTT	CASSYSLGQGARGAEAFF
many	NA	TRBJ1-5	TRBV4-1	TGCGCCAGCAGCCAAGATTCCCTCAACTATCAGCCCCAGCATTTT	CASSQDSLNYQPQHF
NA	NA	TRBJ2-5	TRBV29-1	TGCAGCGTTGCGGGGGGCGTGGGAGAGACCCAGTACTTC	CSVAGGVGETQYF
many	NA	TRBJ2-2	TRBV11-3	TGTGCCAGCAGCTTAGAGACTAACACCGGGGAGCTGTTTTTT	CASSLETNTGELFF
NA	TRBD2	TRBJ2-3	TRBV28	TGTGCCAGCAAAATATTTGGGGGGGGAGGCACAGATACGCAGTATTTT	CASKIFGGGGTDTQYF
many	NA	TRBJ2-1	TRBV7-2	TGTGCCAGCAGCTTAGATCGGGGGGCCTTGTTCTTC	CASSLDRGALFF
once	NA	TRBJ2-2	TRBV9	TGTGCCAGCAGCGTAGCTTCTTGGGCTTCCGGGGAGCTGTTTTTT	CASSVASWASGELFF
NA	NA	TRBJ1-4	TRBV3-1	TGTGCCAGCAGCCATTCAACGGAAAAACTGTTTTTT	CASSHSTEKLFF
few	NA	TRBJ1-4	TRBV20-1	TGCAGTGCTAGTGATAGACGTTTTTTTAATGAAAAACTGTTTTTT	CSASDRRFFNEKLFF
many	NA	TRBJ1-1	TRBV5-1	TGCGCCAGCAGCCCCCGACCGATGAACACTGAAGCTTTCTTT	CASSPRPMNTEAFF
many	TRBD2	TRBJ2-5	TRBV28	TGTGCCAGCAGTTTAAGCGGGGGCCGGGGCGCCCAAGAGACCCAGTACTTC	CASSLSGGRGAQETQYF
once	NA	TRBJ1-4	TRBV5-1	TGCGCCAGCAGCTTATCGGTAACGAGTGAAAAACTGTTTTTT	CASSLSVTSEKLFF
NA	NA	TRBJ1-2	TRBV2	TGTGCCACCCTACTCGGGAGCCTCTATGGCTACACCTTC	CATLLGSLYGYTF
many	TRBD2	TRBJ2-3	TRBV2	TGTGCCAGCAGTACCCTAGCGGGGGGGGGGGATACGCAGTATTTT	CASSTLAGGGDTQYF
few	NA	TRBJ1-5	TRBV6-4	TGTGCCAGCAAAATCCCCAATCAGCCCCAGCATTTT	CASKIPNQPQHF
once	NA	TRBJ2-3	TRBV7-6	TGTGCCAGCAGTCCATACGACAGTCAGGCAGATACGCAGTATTTT	CASSPYDSQADTQYF
many	TRBD1	TRBJ2-3	TRBV7-2	TGTGCCAGCAGCTTAGAAGTTCGCAGGGACAGGGAAGCAGATACGCAGTATTTT	CASSLEVRRDREADTQYF
NA	NA	TRBJ2-6	TRBV29-1	TGCAGCGTTGGAGGGGAAAGGGCTGGGGCCAACGTCCTGACTTTC	CSVGGERAGANVLTF
many	NA	TRBJ1-2	TRBV4-1	TGCGCCAGCAGCCCTAGACAGGACGTTGACTATGGCTACACCTTC	CASSPRQDVDYGYTF
many	NA	TRBJ1-1	TRBV28	TGTGCCAGCAGTTTACAAGGACTTGAAGCTTTCTTT	CASSLQGLEAFF
many	NA	TRBJ2-3	TRBV4-2	TGTGCCAGCAGCCAAGAATTGCTGGGCTCACCCTACACAGATACGCAGTATTTT	CASSQELLGSPYTDTQYF
many	NA	TRBJ1-6	TRBV28	TGTGCCAGCAGTTTAAACACCTATAATTCACCCCTCCACTTT	CASSLNTYNSPLHF
few	NA	TRBJ1-1	TRBV6-2/TRBV6-3	TGTGCCAGCACCTGGGCGGAAAACACTGAAGCTTTCTTT	CASTWAENTEAFF
NA	TRBD2	TRBJ2-7	TRBV20-1	TGCAGTGCTAGAGTCGGGACTAGCGACTACGAGCAGTACTTC	CSARVGTSDYEQYF
many	NA	TRBJ1-5	TRBV20-1	TGCAGTGCTAGTCGGGGGGCCGGTAATCAGCCCCAGCATTTT	CSASRGAGNQPQHF